A selection of T cell receptor beta chains follows, all from one sample in a study of radiation and T cells in renal cell carcinoma. Clones were sequenced by immunoSEQ multiplex PCR, and TCRdb holds only the in-frame ones, with some missing. The repertoire has approximately 150,000 clones, around 90% of them found once; the top ten carry about 4.3%. The material sequenced was blood, taken from a patient whose treatment included radiotherapy and nephrectomy. The receptors were gathered from a woman in her seventies with renal cell carcinoma. Both conserved end residues are part of each CDR3. The D gene is left open where the match is weak. Rows give clone size only sometimes, using once, few, many, or a class for an expanded clone.

d_gene	j_gene	abundance	v_gene	CDR3nt	CDR3aa
NA	TRBJ1-1	NA	TRBV5-1	TGCGCCAGCAGCTTGCGCGGGCCCAGAATGGGGAACACTGAAGCTTTCTTT	CASSLRGPRMGNTEAFF
NA	TRBJ1-6	NA	TRBV30	TGTGCCTGGATCAGCCAATGGTCCGGGGTAGGTAATTCACCCCTCCACTTT	CAWISQWSGVGNSPLHF
NA	TRBJ2-7	once	TRBV5-1	TGCGCCAGCAGCTTGGGTGATCTGCGGCAGTTCTACGAGCAGTACTTC	CASSLGDLRQFYEQYF
TRBD1	TRBJ2-5	NA	TRBV5-1	TGCGCCAGCAGCTTGACAGGGGAAGAGACCCAGTACTTC	CASSLTGEETQYF
TRBD2	TRBJ2-1	NA	TRBV7-9	TGTGCCAGCAGCTTAGCGTGGGGGGGTGAGCAGTTCTTC	CASSLAWGGEQFF
TRBD2	TRBJ2-1	NA	TRBV5-1	TGCGCCAGCAGCTTGAAAGGTAGCGGGGTCAATGAGCAGTTCTTC	CASSLKGSGVNEQFF
NA	TRBJ2-2	NA	TRBV19	TGTGCCAGTAGTATTAACAGGCCTCCGAACACCGGGGAGCTGTTTTTT	CASSINRPPNTGELFF
TRBD1	TRBJ2-7	NA	TRBV5-4	TGTGCCAGCAGCCGCCCTGGGGGACAGGGGGCTTACGAGCAGTACTTC	CASSRPGGQGAYEQYF
NA	TRBJ2-3	NA	TRBV5-8	TGTGCCAGCAGCTTGGAGAGGGGCGGCGATACGCAGTATTTT	CASSLERGGDTQYF
TRBD2	TRBJ2-7	NA	TRBV5-1	TGCGCCAGCAGCCCCGTGCGGGGGGGAATAGGGTACGAGCAGTACTTC	CASSPVRGGIGYEQYF
NA	TRBJ1-2	NA	TRBV11-3	TGTGCCAGCAGCCGGACGGGCGGATCACTAATCGGTGGCTACACCTTC	CASSRTGGSLIGGYTF
TRBD1	TRBJ2-3	NA	TRBV6-6	TGTGCCAGCACCAACAGGGGCCTTAACACAGATACGCAGTATTTT	CASTNRGLNTDTQYF
TRBD1	TRBJ1-4	NA	TRBV5-1	TGCGCCAGCAGCTGGACGGCAGGGGGCAGAGAAAAACTGTTTTTT	CASSWTAGGREKLFF
TRBD1	TRBJ1-4	NA	TRBV4-3	TGCGCCAGCAGCCACAACGGACAGGGTTCAAATGAAAAACTGTTTTTT	CASSHNGQGSNEKLFF
NA	TRBJ1-6	NA	TRBV9	TGTGCCAGCAGCGAAGGGCCCCATAATTCACCCCTCCACTTT	CASSEGPHNSPLHF
NA	TRBJ2-1	NA	TRBV5-1	TGCGCCAGCAGCTCGGCTAGCTCCTACAATGAGCAGTTCTTC	CASSSASSYNEQFF
TRBD1	TRBJ2-7	NA	TRBV19	TGTGCCAGTAGTCTAAAGGGACAGTCCTACGAGCAGTACTTC	CASSLKGQSYEQYF
NA	TRBJ2-3	NA	TRBV6-6	TGTGCCAGCGGGGTGCCTTCTGGGGATACGCAGTATTTT	CASGVPSGDTQYF
NA	TRBJ1-1	NA	TRBV2	TGTGCCAGCAGTCGTCTGAGGACTGAAGCTTTCTTT	CASSRLRTEAFF
NA	TRBJ1-4	NA	TRBV19	TGTGCCAGTAGTTCACCGTTCGGGGTGGATGAAAAACTGTTTTTT	CASSSPFGVDEKLFF
NA	TRBJ1-2	NA	TRBV7-6	TGTGCCAGCAGCATCCGGGGGGGTCTTAACTATGGCTACACCTTC	CASSIRGGLNYGYTF
NA	TRBJ2-7	NA	TRBV29-1	TGCAGCGGAGGACAGTCCTACGAGCAGTACTTC	CSGGQSYEQYF
NA	TRBJ2-1	few	TRBV18	TGTGCCAGCTCACGACAGGCCCCCTCCTACAATGAGCAGTTCTTC	CASSRQAPSYNEQFF
NA	TRBJ1-1	NA	TRBV11-2	TGTGCCAGCAGCTTTTATCCCTCGGGGGGGTCGATGGCTTTCTTT	CASSFYPSGGSMAFF
TRBD1	TRBJ2-5	NA	TRBV14	TGTGCCAGCAGCACCCGGGACAGGGGGCGAAGGGGGGAGACCCAGTACTTC	CASSTRDRGRRGETQYF
NA	TRBJ2-5	NA	TRBV5-1	TGCGCCAGCAGCTTCGACGGAGGGTACCAAGAGACCCAGTACTTC	CASSFDGGYQETQYF
NA	TRBJ1-1	NA	TRBV6-1	TGTGCCAGCAGTGTGGAAGGCGTTCCCAACACTGAAGCTTTCTTT	CASSVEGVPNTEAFF
TRBD1	TRBJ1-4	NA	TRBV18	TGTGCCAGCTCAATGGGACAGGCAGCAACTAATGAAAAACTGTTTTTT	CASSMGQAATNEKLFF
NA	TRBJ2-1	NA	TRBV7-7	TGTGCTAGCAGCCCTAGGGGGGCCCAGAACAATGAGCAGTTCTTC	CASSPRGAQNNEQFF
NA	TRBJ1-6	NA	TRBV4-3	TGCGCCAGCAGGCAAGGTTCAGTCGTGGATTCACCCCTCCACTTT	CASRQGSVVDSPLHF
NA	TRBJ2-1	NA	TRBV7-3	TGTGCCAGCAGCCCCCCTTCGGGCGGTGAGCAGTTCTTC	CASSPPSGGEQFF
NA	TRBJ1-2	once	TRBV19	TGTGCCAGTAGTATAAAGCCGAGAGCTAACTATGGCTACACCTTC	CASSIKPRANYGYTF
TRBD1	TRBJ2-7	NA	TRBV4-2	TGTGCCAGCAGCCCCTCTATAACCCCGGGACAGGGCACCTACGAGCAGTACTTC	CASSPSITPGQGTYEQYF
TRBD1	TRBJ2-4	NA	TRBV19	TGTGCCAGTAGTATATCCGACAGGGGGGGAAGAGCCAAAAACATTCAGTACTTC	CASSISDRGGRAKNIQYF
NA	TRBJ2-1	NA	TRBV7-9	TGTGCCAGCAGCTTGGGCTCAACCGATGAGCAGTTCTTC	CASSLGSTDEQFF
TRBD1	TRBJ1-2	NA	TRBV5-1	TGCGCCAGCAGCTTATCACAGGGGTCATATGGCTACACCTTC	CASSLSQGSYGYTF
NA	TRBJ2-5	NA	TRBV5-1	TGCGCCAGCAGCTCTACAATACCCGCGGCTGTGTACCAAGAGACCCAGTACTTC	CASSSTIPAAVYQETQYF
NA	TRBJ2-7	NA	TRBV19	TGTGCCAGTAGTATTGTCTTAGCGGACTCCTACGAGCAGTACTTC	CASSIVLADSYEQYF
NA	TRBJ1-3	NA	TRBV7-2	TGTGCCAGCAGCTTCACTGGAAACACCATATATTTT	CASSFTGNTIYF
TRBD2	TRBJ2-3	NA	TRBV12-5	TGTGCTAGTGGTTTGGTAGGGCTAGCGGGGGGTAGCACAGATACGCAGTATTTT	CASGLVGLAGGSTDTQYF
TRBD1	TRBJ1-5	NA	TRBV7-8	TGTGCCAGCAGCCCCCGACGACAGGGTCCCTCCCAGCCCCAGCATTTT	CASSPRRQGPSQPQHF
NA	TRBJ2-7	NA	TRBV19	TGTGCCAGTCGAGATCGGCCGTGGTCATTCGAGCAGTACTTC	CASRDRPWSFEQYF
NA	TRBJ2-7	NA	TRBV9	TGTGCCAGCAGCGTAGGAGGACCTCCCTACGAGCAGTACTTC	CASSVGGPPYEQYF
NA	TRBJ1-6	NA	TRBV28	TGTGCCAGCAGGGGAAGTTTTTATAATTCACCCCTCCACTTT	CASRGSFYNSPLHF
NA	TRBJ2-7	NA	TRBV4-2	TGTGCCAGCAGCCAAGAAGAGCAGGGGTCCTACGAGCAGTACTTC	CASSQEEQGSYEQYF
NA	TRBJ1-2	once	TRBV14	TGTGCCAGCGGCCAAGATGGGGGGAACCGACCCTATGGCTACACCTTC	CASGQDGGNRPYGYTF
TRBD1	TRBJ1-1	NA	TRBV30	TGTGCCTGGAGTACCGGACAGGGGGCAACTGAAGCTTTCTTT	CAWSTGQGATEAFF
NA	TRBJ2-5	once	TRBV5-1	TGCGCCAGCAGCTTGAGGGGCAGGAGGTCTCAAGAGACCCAGTACTTC	CASSLRGRRSQETQYF
NA	TRBJ1-2	NA	TRBV4-3	TGCGCCAGCAGCCAAGACACAGAGGGCATCGGCTATGGCTACACCTTC	CASSQDTEGIGYGYTF
NA	TRBJ1-4	NA	TRBV19	TGTGCCACCGCCCGACGGGGGGTAGAAGAAAAACTGTTTTTT	CATARRGVEEKLFF
TRBD2	TRBJ2-6	NA	TRBV4-1	TGCGCCAGCAGCCCTTTAGCGGGGGTACGCTCTGGGGCCAACGTCCTGACTTTC	CASSPLAGVRSGANVLTF
TRBD2	TRBJ2-3	NA	TRBV5-1	TGCGCCAGTATGACTAGCGGGGGGGCAGATACGCAGTATTTT	CASMTSGGADTQYF
NA	TRBJ2-7	NA	TRBV7-2	TGTGCCAGCAGCTTAGGGTGGTCCTACGAGCAGTACTTC	CASSLGWSYEQYF
TRBD1	TRBJ1-5	NA	TRBV30	TGTGCCTGCTCGGGACAGGGGCTCAATCAGCCCCAGCATTTT	CACSGQGLNQPQHF
NA	TRBJ1-6	NA	TRBV5-6	TGTGCCAGCAGCTTCGGGGCCTCTGATAATTCACCCCTCCACTTT	CASSFGASDNSPLHF
TRBD1	TRBJ2-5	NA	TRBV7-9	TGTGCCAGCAGCTCCTACTCGGGACAGGGAAACATGGAGACCCAGTACTTC	CASSSYSGQGNMETQYF
NA	TRBJ1-5	NA	TRBV9	TGTGCCAGCAGCGCTACACTCAATCAGCCCCAGCATTTT	CASSATLNQPQHF